The source of this T cell receptor beta chain is a study of CD8 T cells in Susac syndrome. This CDR3 contains 12 residues. Germline CDR1 MDHEN, CDR2 SYDVKM. V was trimmed by 2 bases and J by 3 bases, leaving 4 bases between them. Random hexamers served to reverse transcribe roughly 0.45 to 1 ug RNA. Each CDR3 protein gets one entry after TCRdb re-called the immunoSEQ multiplex PCR reads with MiXCR. The table shows approximately 190,000 distinct CDR3 sequences, with roughly 91% occurring only once. The V call is TRBV28, the J call TRBJ1-1; unclear D gene. The TCR comes from a human donor with Susac syndrome. The sample taken for sequencing was CD4+ T cells from PBMCs. The CDR3 region is CASSLGYTEAFF. In DNA, the CDR3 is TGTGCCAGCAGTTTAGGGTACACTGAAGCTTTCTTT.